This TCR beta chain was found in a study of response to subunit inactivated influenza vaccine. Study-wide results and limits: Every seasonal influenza vaccination brings in few new T cells, the authors suggested.

Comment on this clonotype: Its antigen is undetermined.

This CDR3 spans 13 amino acids. V shed 0 bases, J shed 9 bases, and the junction held 3 bases outside the gene matches. Germline CDR1 reads LGHDT; CDR2 reads YNNKEL (reference sequence). Using its own MiXCR run on the RT-PCR reads, TCRdb lists one record per CDR3 protein. This sample has about 700,000 distinct CDR3 sequences, with 14% found just once. The chain has TRBV3-1 and TRBJ2-5; the match to TRBD2 covers 8 bases. The TCR comes from a man aged 45-60 years who received an inactivated influenza vaccine. The sequenced sample was PBMCs from blood, obtained 14 to 15 days before vaccination. The CDR3 bases are TGTGCCAGCAGCCAAGAGGGGCGGGGGGCCCAGTACTTC. Its protein is CASSQEGRGAQYF.